The source of this T cell receptor beta chain is a study of T cell responses to AZD1222 COVID-19 vaccine. Assay: immunoSEQ multiplex PCR; the TCRdb copy retains only in-frame clones and omits some. The sample yields about 70,000 clones, around 90% seen once. CDR3 length: 13 residues. V gave up 6 bases and J gave up 8 bases, with 15 bases separating them. CDR1 and CDR2 from the germline V gene are MNHNY and SVGAGI (reference sequence). A few counts support this clone. Specimen: peripheral blood, collected 28 days after the second dose of the MenACWY control vaccine. This sequence joins TRBV6-6 and TRBJ2-3; D gene unclear. The TCR originated in an adult who received the MenACWY meningococcal vaccine as a control. The CDR3: CASSPTRDSTQYF. The CDR3 DNA follows: TGTGCCAGCAGCCCCACCAGAGATTCTACGCAGTATTTT.